This T cell receptor beta chain emerged from a study of blood T cell repertoires in COVID-19 (dated by TCRdb to about 2020). With regard to the full study: The collaborator samples originated in the United States, Italy and Spain and spanned the acute and convalescent phases of COVID-19. Sample metadata almost always included a de-identified subject ID, COVID-19 status, age in years and sex. Where available, HLA class I and class II types were taken from metadata supplied by the sample provider and were not determined by assay-based typing. The repertoires were made available in a free public database intended to serve as a resource for research on the immune response to SARS-CoV-2. The prospective study material was composed of cDNA or gDNA derived from T cells, B-cell-depleted T cells, or PBMCs. Samples were obtained from the ongoing ImmuneRACE study (first 160 participants) and from about 1,300 subjects provided by 6 global collaborators. Subjects who had been exposed to COVID-19, were actively infected with it, or had recovered from it provided the deeply sampled blood TCRbeta repertoires that made up the dataset.

TCRbeta CDR3 regions were amplified from genomic DNA by means of the immunoSEQ Assay, a bias-controlled multiplex PCR. Per the original workflow: Within the assay, amplification of reference gene primers was used to estimate how many nucleated cells each sample contained. To quantify the absolute abundance of each unique TCRbeta CDR3 rearrangement, sequence reads were collapsed and filtered. Productive Simpson clonality was computed per sample as the square root of Simpson's diversity index over productive rearrangements. TCRdb took this table from immuneACCESS and kept in-frame rearrangements with V and J called. Such tables lack part of the clones; where checked against another copy, unresolved V genes explain under half of the gap, and the rest is unexplained. D and trimming come from the DNA, and the V and J calls and clone size come from that table. Recorded for this sample are 180,000 or so clones; 80% to 85% of them occurred a single time. Approximately 12% of the sample is in the top ten clones.

A remark on this clone: No cognate antigen has been identified for it. Within one base of it there is no much larger clone, and no base qualities were kept.

What the work shows at the level of the full study, not this receptor alone: How much clinical and demographic metadata was included differed by source and by participant, and the metadata was provided uncurated.

Trimming takes 4 bases off V and 0 bases off J; junction bases not matched to a gene: 4. The cysteine opens and the phenylalanine closes a CDR3 of 15 amino acids. The kept DNA is CDR3 alone, 45 bases in frame from the first base. The germline V gene (reference sequence) specifies SGHNT as CDR1 and YYREEE as CDR2. Participants in the prospective study were enrolled through a virtual design, were aged about 18 to 100 years, and lived in roughly 24 United States geographic areas. In the prospective study, participants were assigned to cohorts based on the clinical history participants reported in a screening survey and a study questionnaire. For ImmuneRACE Cohort 3, a participant was defined as recovered based on two consecutive negative NP/OP PCR tests, clearance by a healthcare professional, or resolution of symptoms. Each participant in the prospective study had whole blood, serum and a nasopharyngeal or oropharyngeal swab collected by mobile phlebotomists. Prospective study participants could optionally give additional blood draws and questionnaires over a roughly 2-month period. Blood samples from the prospective study were shipped frozen or at room temperature prior to DNA extraction.

The TCR sequence derives from a woman aged 55-70 years who had recovered from COVID-19. Sample: PBMCs or T cells enriched from blood (not recorded which). The V and J segments used are TRBV5-4 and TRBJ2-7, with TRBD2 matching 10 junction bases. This receptor has the CDR3 CASSPGTSVSYEQYF. The DNA sequence is TGTGCCAGCAGCCCCGGGACTAGCGTCTCCTACGAGCAGTACTTC. The CDR3 plus the reference TRBV5-4 and TRBJ2-7 genes for the other parts give the full variable domain: ETGVTQSPTHLIKTRGQQVTLRCSSQSGHNTVSWYQQALGQGPQFIFQYYREEENGRGNFPPRFSGLQFPNYSSELNVNALELDDSALYLCASSPGTSVSYEQYFGPGTRLTVT.